This T cell receptor beta chain was captured in a study of CD8+ T cells in alopecia areata. Study-wide context: For treated patients, severity scores reflected the percentage of scalp area affected.

Findings of the study overall: The study found higher clonality in lesional than normal scalp, especially in alopecia totalis/universalis. Possibly because of HLA-related factors, TCR sharing was less clear across patients than in mice.

Germline CDR1 reads GTSNPN; CDR2 reads SVGIG (reference sequence). V lost 2 bases and J lost 7; bases outside the gene matches: 12. The CDR3 extends over 15 amino acids. Treatment specified: oral pan-JAK inhibitor, 5-10 mg twice daily. Punch biopsies of lesional scalp, plus peripheral blood, were taken from alopecia areata patients. As regards this clone: Antigen specificity is unknown.

cDNA prepared by RNA extraction and subsequent reverse transcription served as the template for sequencing. Assay used: immunoSEQ multiplex PCR; TCRdb lists only in-frame clones, some missing. The repertoire has around 150,000 clones, 50% to 65% of them found once; the top ten carry approximately 15%. This clonotype was sampled from a human donor with alopecia areata. The starting material was CD4+ T cells sorted from blood, obtained at week 24, from a patient treated with tofacitinib. This sequence joins TRBV30 and TRBJ1-1; 8 bases map to TRBD1. CDR3 region: CAWSRIGQGRNEAFF. CDR3 nucleotide sequence: TGTGCCTGGAGTCGGATTGGACAGGGACGTAATGAAGCTTTCTTT.